The 13 T cell receptor beta chains below were found in one sample sequenced in a study of control samples from healthy donors and cancer patients. Here immunoSEQ multiplex PCR was the method, and the copy in TCRdb shows in-frame clones only, minus some. The sample gives about 51,000 clones, more than 70% of which show up once; 1.6% is in the top ten. The sequenced sample was PBMCs. These receptors originate from a man between 35 and 55 years old with colorectal cancer.

This chain connects TRBV10-3 to TRBJ2-4, with D unresolved. The CDR3 loop spans 16 amino acids. The V and J ends lost 0 bases and 1 base respectively, with 10 bases between them. The germline gives CDR1 ENHRY, CDR2 SYGVKD. CDR3 coding DNA: TGTGCCATCAGTGAGTCTTCGGTCGGGGCCAAAAACATTCAGTACTTC. Its protein is CAISESSVGAKNIQYF.

The V call is TRBV30, the J call TRBJ1-3; no firm D call. With 5 bases removed from V and 4 bases from J, the gap between germline ends came to 6 bases. CDR1 GTSNPN and CDR2 SVGIG come from the germline V gene (reference sequence). CDR3 length equals 11 residues. As DNA, the CDR3 is TGTGCCTGGGGCGGCGGAAACACCATATATTTT. Translation: CAWGGGNTIYF.

The gene calls are TRBV11-3 and TRBJ1-1; TRBD1 is a possible D gene (5 bases). With 4 bases removed from V and 4 bases from J, the gap between germline ends came to 10 bases. The germline CDR1 and CDR2 sequences are SGHNT and YENEEA. The CDR3 is 13 amino acids. CDR3 residues: CASSYTGGTEAFF. For the CDR3, the DNA is TGTGCCAGCAGCTACACCGGGGGCACTGAAGCTTTCTTT.

In its sample, this clone was seen once. The chain employs TRBV4-2 and TRBJ1-1; D might be TRBD1 (5 bases). CDR3 length: 15 residues. V lost 0 bases, J lost 3 bases, and 11 bases lay in between. Germline CDR1 reads LGHNA; CDR2 reads YNFKEQ. DNA of the CDR3: TGTGCCAGCAGCCAAGATCTGAGAGGGGACACTGAAGCTTTCTTT. Amino acids: CASSQDLRGDTEAFF.

The chain has TRBV19 and TRBJ2-7; 9 nucleotides agree with TRBD1. V shed 2 bases, J shed 6 bases, and the junction held 8 bases outside the gene matches. This CDR3 is 15 amino acids long. Germline V gene sequence: CDR1 LNHDA, CDR2 SQIVND (reference sequence). In nucleotides, the CDR3 is TGTGCCAGTAGTATAAACCGGGACAGGGTAGGCGAGCAGTACTTC. This encodes CASSINRDRVGEQYF.

The CDR3 here is CATTRGTEAFF. Written as DNA, the CDR3 is TGTGCCACCACCAGGGGCACTGAAGCTTTCTTT. The chain is built from TRBV24-1 and TRBJ1-1; TRBD1 is a possible D gene (6 bases). The CDR3 extends over 11 amino acids. The V gene lost 8 bases and the J gene lost 4 bases, with 7 bases spanning the gap. Germline lookup yields CDR1 KGHDR and CDR2 SFDVKD.

The rearrangement joins TRBV12-5 to TRBJ2-2; 7 positions agree with TRBD1. The CDR3 is 17 amino acids. The ends lost 0 bases at V and 4 bases at J; junction bases unmatched: 8. Germline lookup yields CDR1 LGHNT and CDR2 FRNRAP. This CDR3 is CASGLVRDSTFTGELFF. CDR3 DNA: TGTGCTAGTGGTTTGGTACGGGACAGCACCTTCACCGGGGAGCTGTTTTTT.

The chain is built from TRBV5-7 and TRBJ2-5, with 14 bases lining up with TRBD2. TRBV5-7 belongs to the ORF category, with a function that is uncertain. The CDR3 contains 17 residues. Germline trimming cut 1 base from V and 3 bases from J; bases unmatched to any gene: 5. The chain's CDR3 is CASSLNGTSGGKETQYF. In DNA form, the CDR3 reads TGTGCCAGCAGCTTGAATGGGACTAGCGGGGGAAAAGAGACCCAGTACTTC.

V usage is TRBV9 and J usage is TRBJ1-2; no firm D call. The V and J ends lost 0 bases and 1 base respectively, with 10 bases between them. Germline values: CDR1 SGDLS, CDR2 YYNGEE. The length of the CDR3 is 15 residues. CDR3 sequence: CASSVEFTDNYGYTF. The CDR3, as DNA: TGTGCCAGCAGCGTAGAATTTACGGATAACTATGGCTACACCTTC. Looking up the rest from reference TRBV9 and TRBJ1-2 gives the full variable domain: DSGVTQTPKHLITATGQRVTLRCSPRSGDLSVYWYQQSLDQGLQFLIQYYNGEERAKGNILERFSAQQFPDLHSELNLSSLELGDSALYFCASSVEFTDNYGYTFGSGTRLTVV.

This clone is a singleton in its sample. An end of the junction differs from the germline gene, which may be a read error. The chain joins TRBV14 to TRBJ1-1; D remains ambiguous. The CDR3 consists of 15 residues. Germline CDR1 reads SGHDN; CDR2 reads FVKESK. The CDR3 DNA follows: TGTGCCAGCAGCCTCCACCTAGGGTCCTACACTGAAACTTTCTTT. Its protein is CASSLHLGSYTETFF.

This clone was picked up one time. This rearrangement joins TRBV7-2 to TRBJ2-7, with D maybe TRBD1 (6 bases). Germline V lookup: CDR1 SGHTA, CDR2 FQGNSA. This CDR3 is built from 16 residues. V lost 1 base and J 6 bases, leaving 19 bases between the germline ends. The CDR3 DNA reads TGTGCCAGCAGCTTAGGGGCCGGTACAGGGTGGAGCGAGCAGTACTTC. Translating gives CASSLGAGTGWSEQYF.

This sequence joins TRBV19 and TRBJ2-7, with D unresolved. The CDR3 sequence is 15 residues long. Trimming pared 5 bases from V and 7 bases from J, leaving 21 bases between. CDR1 LNHDA and CDR2 SQIVND come from the germline V gene (reference sequence). CDR3 sequence reads: CASSQIDRLMGEQYF. The CDR3 DNA reads as TGTGCCAGTAGTCAAATTGACCGGCTTATGGGTGAGCAGTACTTC.

The chain joins TRBV20-1 to TRBJ2-7; D is unresolved. CDR3 length equals 11 residues. Per the germline V gene, CDR1 is DFQATT and CDR2 is SNEGSKA (reference sequence). V gave up 6 bases and J gave up 2 bases, with 8 bases separating them. The CDR3 region is CSAVEAYEQYF. The CDR3 region has the DNA TGCAGTGCGGTAGAGGCCTACGAGCAGTACTTC.